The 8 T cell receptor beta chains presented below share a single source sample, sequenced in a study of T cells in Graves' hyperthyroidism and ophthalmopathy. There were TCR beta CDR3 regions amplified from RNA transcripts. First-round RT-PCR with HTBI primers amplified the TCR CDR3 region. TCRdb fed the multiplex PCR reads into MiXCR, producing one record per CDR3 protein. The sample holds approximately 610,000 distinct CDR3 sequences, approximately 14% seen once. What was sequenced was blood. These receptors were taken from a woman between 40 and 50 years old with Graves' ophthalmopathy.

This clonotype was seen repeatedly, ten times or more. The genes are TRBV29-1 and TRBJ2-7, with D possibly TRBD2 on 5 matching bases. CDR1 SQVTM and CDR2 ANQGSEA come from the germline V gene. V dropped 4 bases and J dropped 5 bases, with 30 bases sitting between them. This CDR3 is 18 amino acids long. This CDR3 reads CSVARTYHQDGIFNEQYF. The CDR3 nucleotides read TGCAGCGTTGCCCGAACATATCACCAGGACGGGATTTTCAACGAGCAGTACTTC.

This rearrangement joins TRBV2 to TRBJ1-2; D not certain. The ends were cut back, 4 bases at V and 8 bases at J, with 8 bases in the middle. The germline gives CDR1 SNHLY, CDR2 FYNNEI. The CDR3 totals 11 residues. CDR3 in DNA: TGTGCCAGCAGTGTCTCCCTGGGCTACACCTTC. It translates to CASSVSLGYTF.

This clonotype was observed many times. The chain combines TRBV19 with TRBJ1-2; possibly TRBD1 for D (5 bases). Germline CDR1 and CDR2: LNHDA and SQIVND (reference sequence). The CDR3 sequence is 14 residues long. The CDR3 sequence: CAVGGGGNSDGYTF. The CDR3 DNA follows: TGTGCAGTAGGAGGCGGGGGGAATTCGGATGGCTACACCTTC.

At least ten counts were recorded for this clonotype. This CDR3 is CASSISEVYGYTF. As DNA, the CDR3 is TGTGCCAGTAGTATCAGCGAAGTCTATGGCTACACCTTC. The gene calls are TRBV19 and TRBJ1-2; D gene unclear. The CDR3 is made up of 13 amino acids. From germline, CDR1 is LNHDA and CDR2 SQIVND (reference sequence). V lost 3 bases to trimming and J lost 4 bases, with 9 bases between them.

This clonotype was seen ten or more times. The CDR3 is CASSPMVAKNIQYF. The DNA of the CDR3 is TGTGCCAGCAGTCCGATGGTAGCCAAAAACATTCAGTACTTC. The J gene is TRBJ2-4, the V gene TRBV28; D gene ambiguous. Germline V gives CDR1 MDHEN, CDR2 SYDVKM. The CDR3 extends over 14 amino acids. V gave up 5 bases and J gave up 0 bases, with 8 bases separating them.

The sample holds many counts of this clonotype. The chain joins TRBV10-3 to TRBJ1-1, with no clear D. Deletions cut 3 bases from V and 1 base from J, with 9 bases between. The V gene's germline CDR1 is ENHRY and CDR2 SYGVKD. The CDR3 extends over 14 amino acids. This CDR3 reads CAISDGQENTEAFF. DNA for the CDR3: TGTGCCATCAGTGACGGGCAGGAGAACACTGAAGCTTTCTTT.

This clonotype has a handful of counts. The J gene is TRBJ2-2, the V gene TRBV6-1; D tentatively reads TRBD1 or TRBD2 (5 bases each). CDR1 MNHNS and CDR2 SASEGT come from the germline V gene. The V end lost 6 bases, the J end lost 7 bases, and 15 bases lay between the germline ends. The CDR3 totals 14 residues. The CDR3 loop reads CASSPQGVVGELFF. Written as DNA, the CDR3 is TGTGCCAGCAGCCCCCAGGGAGTCGTCGGGGAGCTGTTTTTT.

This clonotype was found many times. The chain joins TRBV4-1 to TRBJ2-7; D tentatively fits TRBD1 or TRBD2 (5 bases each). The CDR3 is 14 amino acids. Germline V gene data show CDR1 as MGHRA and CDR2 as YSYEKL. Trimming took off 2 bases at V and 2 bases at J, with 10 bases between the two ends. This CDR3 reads CASSQRDGAYEQYF. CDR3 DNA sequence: TGCGCCAGCAGCCAAAGGGACGGTGCCTACGAGCAGTACTTC.